These 28 T cell receptor beta chains were all obtained from the same sample, sequenced in a study of response to subunit inactivated influenza vaccine. TCRdb passed the RT-PCR reads through MiXCR, listing each CDR3 protein once. The table has hundreds of thousands of distinct CDR3 sequences, roughly 18% seen once; the top ten hold approximately 10%. The sample was PBMCs from blood, taken approximately 5 days after vaccination. The receptors were gathered from a man in his fifties or sixties who received an inactivated influenza vaccine.

This clonotype was counted between two and nine times. The chain couples TRBV9 to TRBJ2-2, with a possible D match to TRBD1 (5 bases). Germline values: CDR1 SGDLS, CDR2 YYNGEE. CDR3 length: 15 residues. V lost 0 bases to trimming and J lost 5 bases, with 11 bases between them. CDR3 DNA: TGTGCCAGCAGCGTAGGTGGGGCGGAGACCGGGGAGCTGTTTTTT. It translates to CASSVGGAETGELFF. The whole variable domain, filled in from reference TRBV9 and TRBJ2-2, reads DSGVTQTPKHLITATGQRVTLRCSPRSGDLSVYWYQQSLDQGLQFLIQYYNGEERAKGNILERFSAQQFPDLHSELNLSSLELGDSALYFCASSVGGAETGELFFGEGSRLTVL.

This clonotype was counted ten times or more. J is TRBJ2-7 and V is TRBV20-1; TRBD2 aligns across 8 bases. Per the germline V gene, CDR1 is DFQATT and CDR2 is SNEGSKA (reference sequence). This CDR3 is 12 amino acids long. V shed 7 bases and J 2 bases; nucleotides not matched to a gene: 4. The CDR3 is CSVGRAPYEQYF. CDR3 in DNA: TGCAGTGTCGGGAGGGCGCCCTACGAGCAGTACTTC.

The chain combines TRBV12-3 or TRBV12-4 with TRBJ2-7, with 7 bases lining up with TRBD2. CDR3 length equals 15 residues. V trimming: 5 bases; J trimming: 4 bases; junction bases outside the gene matches: 11. In nucleotides, the CDR3 is TGTGCCAGCAGTAATAGTGGGAGGGCCGGGTACGAGCAGTACTTC. It translates to CASSNSGRAGYEQYF.

The sample holds a few counts of this clonotype. The rearrangement links TRBV5-1 to TRBJ2-5; 10 bases match TRBD1. The CDR3 extends over 17 amino acids. The germline CDR1 and CDR2 sequences are SGHRS and YFSETQ. V was clipped by 2 bases and J by 2 bases; unmatched bases: 9. In nucleotides, the CDR3 is TGCGCCAGCAGCTTCCTGGTGGGGACAGGGGCGCAAGAGACCCAGTACTTC. It codes for CASSFLVGTGAQETQYF. Full variable domain (remainder filled in from reference TRBV5-1 and TRBJ2-5): KAGVTQTPRYLIKTRGQQVTLSCSPISGHRSVSWYQQTPGQGLQFLFEYFSETQRNKGNFPGRFSGRQFSNSRSEMNVSTLELGDSALYLCASSFLVGTGAQETQYFGPGTRLLVL.

This clonotype showed up many times. The chain carries TRBV29-1 and TRBJ2-1; perhaps TRBD1 as D (7 bases). Trimming took 6 bases from V and 4 from J, leaving 13 bases between them. Germline V CDR1 and CDR2: SQVTM, ANQGSEA. The CDR3 spans 13 residues. The CDR3 bases are TGCAGCGTCAGGGGGGTAGGGTACAATGAGCAGTTCTTC. Translated: CSVRGVGYNEQFF.

The V and J genes are TRBV24-1 and TRBJ2-1; TRBD2 agrees at 14 bases. This CDR3 contains 18 residues. Germline values: CDR1 KGHDR, CDR2 SFDVKD. V trimming: 4 bases; J trimming: 0 bases; junction bases outside the gene matches: 4. The DNA of the CDR3 is TGTGCCACCAGTGAACTTGGGACTAGCGGGAGCTCCTACAATGAGCAGTTCTTC. This encodes CATSELGTSGSSYNEQFF.

This clonotype was counted a few times. V gene TRBV6-2 or TRBV6-3 combines with J gene TRBJ2-3; D is possibly TRBD1 or TRBD2 (6 bases each). This CDR3 is built from 15 residues. Germline lookup yields CDR1 MNHEY and CDR2 SVGEGT. Trimming pared 2 bases from V and 2 bases from J, leaving 11 bases between. The DNA for the CDR3 is TGTGCCAGCAGTTACCAGGGGACTTCCACAGATACGCAGTATTTT. Amino acid sequence: CASSYQGTSTDTQYF.

This clonotype was seen only a few times. V gene TRBV20-1 combines with J gene TRBJ2-1; 8 nucleotides match TRBD2. The J segment lost 2 bases and the V segment lost 2 bases, leaving 5 bases of the junction unmatched. The length of the CDR3 is 15 residues. Germline-derived CDR1 and CDR2 are DFQATT and SNEGSKA (reference sequence). In DNA form, the CDR3 reads TGCAGTGCTAGACCCTTGCGGGGGGCCTACAATGAGCAGTTCTTC. It codes for CSARPLRGAYNEQFF.

The V and J genes are TRBV4-2 and TRBJ2-1, with 7 bases fitting TRBD2. Trimming removed 1 base from V and 4 bases from J; junction bases left unmatched: 7. This CDR3 spans 16 amino acids. The germline CDR1 and CDR2 sequences are LGHNA and YNFKEQ. DNA for the CDR3: TGTGCCAGCAGCCAAGTTGGGCTAGCGGATTACAATGAGCAGTTCTTC. It yields the protein CASSQVGLADYNEQFF.

This clonotype was seen at least ten times. This chain links TRBV27 with TRBJ2-6; tentative D call: TRBD1 (6 bases). There are 16 residues in the CDR3. The V end lost 5 bases, the J end lost 3 bases, and 14 bases lay between the germline ends. CDR1 is MNHEY, CDR2 SMNVEV, per germline (reference sequence). The CDR3 DNA follows: TGTGCCAGCAGTCTCCAACAGGGCAATGGGGCCAACGTCCTGACTTTC. Translated: CASSLQQGNGANVLTF.

This clonotype was counted only a few times. J is TRBJ1-4 and V is TRBV7-6, with D hard to call. Deletions cut 1 base from V and 7 bases from J, with 13 bases between. Per the germline V gene, CDR1 is SGHVS and CDR2 is FNYEAQ. This CDR3 contains 15 residues. The CDR3 DNA reads TGTGCCAGCAGCTTAGTGGGTCCCCTTGGTGAAAAACTGTTTTTT. This encodes CASSLVGPLGEKLFF.

The V and J genes are TRBV30 and TRBJ2-3; TRBD2 agrees at 12 bases. CDR1 is GTSNPN, CDR2 SVGIG, per germline (reference sequence). V lost 2 bases to trimming and J lost 5 bases; unmatched junction nucleotides: 2. The CDR3 runs to 14 residues. The CDR3 coding sequence is TGTGCCTGGAGTCTGACTAGCGGGGGAGATACGCAGTATTTT. Encoded protein: CAWSLTSGGDTQYF.

This clonotype occurred a few times. The V and J genes are TRBV9 and TRBJ2-3; no firm D call. V gave up 4 bases and J gave up 2 bases, with 14 bases separating them. The CDR3 contains 15 residues. Germline CDR1 and CDR2: SGDLS and YYNGEE. The CDR3 nucleotides are TGTGCCAGCAGCCCCGGACGTCGGGTCACAGATACGCAGTATTTT. Protein sequence: CASSPGRRVTDTQYF.

This clonotype has only a few counts. This chain links TRBV20-1 with TRBJ2-3, with TRBD2 matching 10 bases. The junction had 10 bases not matched to a gene; V was cut back by 4 bases and J by 6 bases. Germline CDR1 and CDR2: DFQATT and SNEGSKA (reference sequence). The CDR3 extends over 15 amino acids. CDR3 amino acids: CSAKLAGILLDTQYF. For the CDR3, the DNA is TGCAGTGCTAAACTAGCGGGAATTCTACTCGATACGCAGTATTTT.

The chain employs TRBV7-8 and TRBJ2-2, with unresolved D. Germline V gene data show CDR1 as SGHVS and CDR2 as FQNEAQ. The CDR3 is 17 amino acids. Trimming took off 5 bases at V and 0 bases at J, with 16 bases between the two ends. The DNA for the CDR3 is TGTGCCAGCAGCCTAAAACGACATGACGCGAACACCGGGGAGCTGTTTTTT. Protein sequence: CASSLKRHDANTGELFF.

This clonotype was observed a few times. The genes are TRBV5-1 and TRBJ2-1; D possibly corresponds to TRBD2 (5 bases). Germline assignment: CDR1 SGHRS and CDR2 YFSETQ. Trimming shortened V by 0 bases and J by 3 bases, and 10 bases separated the two germline ends. The CDR3 is 15 amino acids. The CDR3 loop is CASSLATDFYNEQFF. The CDR3, as DNA: TGCGCCAGCAGCTTGGCGACGGACTTCTACAATGAGCAGTTCTTC.

J is TRBJ1-1 and V is TRBV4-1; TRBD1 is a possible D gene (6 bases). The CDR3 totals 15 residues. V lost 5 bases to trimming and J lost 1 base, with 14 bases between them. Germline CDR1 and CDR2: MGHRA and YSYEKL. CDR3 coding DNA: TGCGCCAGCAGCGTCATGGGACAAACGAACACTGAAGCTTTCTTT. It yields the protein CASSVMGQTNTEAFF.

This clonotype came up many times. The V gene is TRBV28, the J gene TRBJ2-7; the match to TRBD2 covers 9 bases. V lost 8 bases and J lost 1; bases outside the gene matches: 9. CDR3 length equals 15 residues. The V gene's germline CDR1 is MDHEN and CDR2 SYDVKM. CDR3 coding DNA: TGTGCCAGCGGACGTAGCGGGAGCGGGTCCTACGAGCAGTACTTC. Amino acid sequence: CASGRSGSGSYEQYF.

This CDR3 is CASSSTTGNQETQYF. CDR3 nucleotides: TGTGCCAGTAGTAGCACCACAGGGAACCAAGAGACCCAGTACTTC. The chain joins TRBV19 to TRBJ2-5, with a tentative D call TRBD1 (6 bases). V dropped 4 bases and J dropped 0 bases, with 12 bases sitting between them. This CDR3 contains 15 residues. CDR1 is LNHDA, CDR2 SQIVND, per germline (reference sequence).

CDR3 sequence reads: CSAWTGAADTQYF. The CDR3, as DNA: TGCAGTGCCTGGACAGGGGCCGCAGATACGCAGTATTTT. The V call is TRBV20-1, the J call TRBJ2-3, with TRBD1 matching 9 bases. Germline CDR1 DFQATT, CDR2 SNEGSKA (reference sequence). Unmatched junction bases numbered 5, after V lost 6 bases and J lost 4 bases. The length of the CDR3 is 13 residues.

This clonotype has ten or more counts. This sequence joins TRBV5-1 and TRBJ2-3; the D gene could be TRBD1 or TRBD2 (5 bases each). The V end was cut by 2 bases, the J end by 6 bases, with 10 bases between. Germline-derived CDR1 and CDR2 are SGHRS and YFSETQ. The CDR3 is 13 amino acids. Here the CDR3 DNA reads TGCGCCAGCAGCTTCAACGGGGACGATACGCAGTATTTT. It translates to CASSFNGDDTQYF.

The sample holds a few counts of this clonotype. The chain employs TRBV20-1 and TRBJ1-1; D is unresolved. Trimming removed 0 bases from V and 1 base from J, with 15 bases in between. Germline V gives CDR1 DFQATT, CDR2 SNEGSKA (reference sequence). The CDR3 has 16 residues. The CDR3 bases are TGCAGTGCTAGAGATACTTGGGTAAAGGGGAACACTGAAGCTTTCTTT. It specifies CSARDTWVKGNTEAFF.

V usage is TRBV12-3 or TRBV12-4 and J usage is TRBJ1-1; TRBD1 aligns across 10 bases. The CDR3 extends over 15 amino acids. V lost 0 bases to trimming and J lost 4 bases; unmatched junction nucleotides: 2. CDR3 sequence reads: CASSLARTGGTEAFF. CDR3 nucleotides: TGTGCCAGCAGTTTAGCGCGGACAGGGGGCACTGAAGCTTTCTTT.

The chain has TRBV9 and TRBJ1-1; no clear D gene. The V end lost 0 bases, the J end lost 1 base, and 7 bases lay between the germline ends. The CDR3 is 14 amino acids. Germline values: CDR1 SGDLS, CDR2 YYNGEE. The CDR3 DNA reads as TGTGCCAGCAGCGTAGATGCAGGGAACACTGAAGCTTTCTTT. Amino acid sequence: CASSVDAGNTEAFF.

The CDR3 DNA reads TGCGCCAGCAGCTTGGCCCAGGGGGCCCCCGGGGAGCTGTTTTTT. Amino acids: CASSLAQGAPGELFF. The gene calls are TRBV5-1 and TRBJ2-2; 8 positions agree with TRBD1. The CDR3 length is 15 residues. Trimming cost V 0 bases and J 6 bases; bases outside gene matches: 4. CDR1 and CDR2 (germline): SGHRS, YFSETQ.

This clonotype appeared many times. V is TRBV12-3 or TRBV12-4 and J is TRBJ1-1; D unresolved. The CDR3 length is 14 residues. Trimming stripped 1 base from V and 0 bases from J, with 6 bases between. CDR3 sequence: CASSLGAMNTEAFF. CDR3 bases: TGTGCCAGCAGTTTAGGGGCTATGAACACTGAAGCTTTCTTT.

This clonotype showed up just a few times. J is TRBJ2-6 and V is TRBV27; D is ambiguous. Germline-derived CDR1 and CDR2 are MNHEY and SMNVEV (reference sequence). There are 17 residues in the CDR3. V was pared by 5 bases and J by 1 base, with 15 bases between. In DNA form, the CDR3 reads TGTGCCAGCAGTCCGCCCATCTACCGATCTGGGGCCAACGTCCTGACTTTC. Protein: CASSPPIYRSGANVLTF.

This clonotype was observed a handful of times. This rearrangement joins TRBV7-8 to TRBJ2-3; D possibly corresponds to TRBD2 (5 bases). CDR1 is SGHVS, CDR2 FQNEAQ, per germline. CDR3 length: 14 residues. V shed 5 bases and J shed 4 bases, with 13 bases lying between them. CDR3 amino acids: CASSPGVVADTQYF. In nucleotides, the CDR3 is TGTGCCAGCAGCCCCGGGGTTGTCGCAGATACGCAGTATTTT.